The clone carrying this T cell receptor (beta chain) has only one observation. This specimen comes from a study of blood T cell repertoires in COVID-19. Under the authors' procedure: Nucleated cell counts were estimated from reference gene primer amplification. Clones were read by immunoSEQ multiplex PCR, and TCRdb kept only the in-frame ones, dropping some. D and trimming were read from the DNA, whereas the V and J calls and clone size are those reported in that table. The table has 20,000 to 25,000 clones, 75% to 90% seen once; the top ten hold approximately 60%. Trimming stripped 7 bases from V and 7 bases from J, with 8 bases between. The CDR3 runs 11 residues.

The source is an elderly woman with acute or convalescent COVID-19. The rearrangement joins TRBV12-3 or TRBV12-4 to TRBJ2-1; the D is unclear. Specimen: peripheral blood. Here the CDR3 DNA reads TGTGCCAGCACCGCAGTGAATGAGCAGTTCTTC. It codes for CASTAVNEQFF.